This paragraph reports one TCR beta chain. Germline V gives CDR1 GTSNPN, CDR2 SVGIG (reference sequence). This CDR3 is 15 amino acids long. V lost 2 bases and J lost 0, with 11 bases in between. The sample originates from a study of blood T cell repertoires in COVID-19. Authors' analysis steps: By means of reference gene primer amplification, nucleated cell counts were estimated. Repertoires were generated with immunoSEQ multiplex PCR, while TCRdb's copy carries only in-frame clones and drops some. V and J calls and clone size come straight from that table; D and trimming were deduced from the DNA. Here the sample spans under 250,000 clones, over 65% being singletons.

The receptor comes from a woman in her 70s with active or convalescent COVID-19. V and J are TRBV30 and TRBJ1-5; D ambiguous. Material: peripheral blood. CDR3 nucleotides: TGTGCCTGGAGTACTGGGCCTTTTAGCAATCAGCCCCAGCATTTT. Translating it yields CAWSTGPFSNQPQHF.